One sample yielded the 10 T cell receptor beta chains listed below, sequenced in a study of cytomegalovirus exposure and HLA in healthy donors. This table comes from immunoSEQ multiplex PCR, and its TCRdb copy is limited to in-frame clones, with some not included. The profile shows 250,000 to 400,000 clones, nearly 90% of them singletons. Sequenced: PBMCs. These receptors were collected from a man aged 25 to 40 in good health and CMV-seronegative.

The chain couples TRBV29-1 to TRBJ2-3; no reliable D call. V lost 4 bases and J 0 bases, leaving 11 bases between the germline ends. CDR3 length: 14 residues. CDR1 is SQVTM, CDR2 ANQGSEA, per germline. The CDR3 loop is CSVAAALSTDTQYF. The CDR3 DNA reads TGCAGCGTTGCCGCGGCTCTTAGCACAGATACGCAGTATTTT.

The chain joins TRBV6-5 to TRBJ2-2, with 7 bases that match TRBD1. This CDR3 has 14 amino acids. Germline values: CDR1 MNHEY, CDR2 SVGAGI. With V trimmed by 6 bases and J by 2 bases, 3 bases remained unmatched. The CDR3 here is CASRRQGNTGELFF. The CDR3 DNA reads as TGTGCCAGCAGAAGACAGGGAAACACCGGGGAGCTGTTTTTT.

The chain has TRBV18 and TRBJ1-3; no reliable D call. Germline CDR1 reads KGHSH; CDR2 reads LQKENI. Trimming stripped 10 bases from V and 3 bases from J, with 22 bases between. This CDR3 has 16 residues. DNA of the CDR3: TGTGCCACCTCCGCGGCGCGAGTGACCTATGGAAACACCATATATTTT. It encodes CATSAARVTYGNTIYF.

The chain employs TRBV11-2 and TRBJ2-7; 11 positions match TRBD2. Germline values: CDR1 SGHAT, CDR2 FQNNGV. J lost 4 bases, V lost 6 bases, and 14 bases had no gene match. This CDR3 is 17 amino acids long. In DNA form, the CDR3 reads TGTGCCAGCAGTTTCGATTTGGGACTAGCGGTGATGTACGAGCAGTACTTC. Translated, it gives CASSFDLGLAVMYEQYF.

This clone was picked up many times. The CDR3 DNA reads TGTGCCAGCAAGGACAGCTCTGGAAACACCATATATTTT. This encodes CASKDSSGNTIYF. The chain combines TRBV27 with TRBJ1-3; possible D gene TRBD1, 6 bases. Germline CDR1 reads MNHEY; CDR2 reads SMNVEV (reference sequence). Trimming removed 7 bases at V and 0 bases at J, with 7 bases between. This CDR3 region has 13 residues.

This chain links TRBV15 with TRBJ2-3; 8 nucleotides align to TRBD2. Germline CDR1 LNHNV, CDR2 YYDKDF (reference sequence). V dropped 4 bases and J dropped 2; count of bases not matched to a gene: 5. The CDR3 is 15 amino acids. The CDR3 spells CATSIRTSHTDTQYF. The DNA of the CDR3 is TGTGCCACCAGCATACGGACTAGCCACACAGATACGCAGTATTTT.

The V call is TRBV11-3, the J call TRBJ2-7; the match to TRBD2 covers 7 bases. The CDR3 is made up of 13 amino acids. V gave up 0 bases and J gave up 6 bases; unmatched junction bases: 2. Germline CDR1 is SGHNT and CDR2 is YENEEA. CDR3 sequence: CASSLEGGSEQYF. CDR3 coding DNA: TGTGCCAGCAGCTTAGAGGGGGGGAGCGAGCAGTACTTC.

Here the CDR3 reads CASSTIAGGYEQYF. The CDR3 DNA sequence: TGTGCCAGCAGTACTATAGCGGGGGGATACGAGCAGTACTTC. The chain combines TRBV6-1 with TRBJ2-7; 10 bases map to TRBD2. V gave up 5 bases and J gave up 4 bases; unmatched junction bases: 5. CDR1 MNHNS and CDR2 SASEGT come from the germline V gene. This CDR3 comprises 14 residues.

The chain joins TRBV27 to TRBJ2-7; the D gene is possibly TRBD2 (6 bases). The CDR3 covers 15 residues. V lost 5 bases, J lost 4 bases, and 18 bases lay in between. CDR1 is MNHEY, CDR2 SMNVEV, per germline (reference sequence). CDR3 sequence reads: CASSQKPGLKYEQYF. The CDR3 DNA follows: TGTGCCAGCAGTCAAAAACCGGGACTCAAATACGAGCAGTACTTC.

V is TRBV11-2 and J is TRBJ2-2; D remains ambiguous. This CDR3 is built from 12 residues. Germline CDR1 reads SGHAT; CDR2 reads FQNNGV. Trimming pared 5 bases from V and 7 bases from J, leaving 8 bases between. CDR3 amino acids: CASSQVVGELFF. The CDR3 region has the DNA TGTGCCAGCAGCCAGGTGGTCGGGGAGCTGTTTTTT. The variable domain in full, with the rest retrieved from reference TRBV11-2 and TRBJ2-2, is EAGVAQSPRYKIIEKRQSVAFWCNPISGHATLYWYQQILGQGPKLLIQFQNNGVVDDSQLPKDRFSAERLKGVDSTLKIQPAKLEDSAVYLCASSQVVGELFFGEGSRLTVL.